This T cell receptor beta chain was identified in a study of T cell responses to AZD1222 COVID-19 vaccine. Trimming cost V 7 bases and J 8 bases, with 14 bases left between them. CDR3 length: 12 residues. CDR1 is MDHEN, CDR2 SYDVKM, per germline. Libraries were prepared by immunoSEQ multiplex PCR; TCRdb keeps only in-frame clonotypes and omits some of them. The sample contains a few hundred thousand clones, approximately 95% of which appear only once. The sequence was collected from an adult in good health. This chain connects TRBV28 to TRBJ1-2; D call uncertain. The starting material was peripheral blood, obtained on day 0 of AZD1222 vaccination. Here the CDR3 reads CASTPRTGGYTF. The DNA of the CDR3 is TGTGCCAGCACCCCGCGTACGGGGGGCTACACCTTC.